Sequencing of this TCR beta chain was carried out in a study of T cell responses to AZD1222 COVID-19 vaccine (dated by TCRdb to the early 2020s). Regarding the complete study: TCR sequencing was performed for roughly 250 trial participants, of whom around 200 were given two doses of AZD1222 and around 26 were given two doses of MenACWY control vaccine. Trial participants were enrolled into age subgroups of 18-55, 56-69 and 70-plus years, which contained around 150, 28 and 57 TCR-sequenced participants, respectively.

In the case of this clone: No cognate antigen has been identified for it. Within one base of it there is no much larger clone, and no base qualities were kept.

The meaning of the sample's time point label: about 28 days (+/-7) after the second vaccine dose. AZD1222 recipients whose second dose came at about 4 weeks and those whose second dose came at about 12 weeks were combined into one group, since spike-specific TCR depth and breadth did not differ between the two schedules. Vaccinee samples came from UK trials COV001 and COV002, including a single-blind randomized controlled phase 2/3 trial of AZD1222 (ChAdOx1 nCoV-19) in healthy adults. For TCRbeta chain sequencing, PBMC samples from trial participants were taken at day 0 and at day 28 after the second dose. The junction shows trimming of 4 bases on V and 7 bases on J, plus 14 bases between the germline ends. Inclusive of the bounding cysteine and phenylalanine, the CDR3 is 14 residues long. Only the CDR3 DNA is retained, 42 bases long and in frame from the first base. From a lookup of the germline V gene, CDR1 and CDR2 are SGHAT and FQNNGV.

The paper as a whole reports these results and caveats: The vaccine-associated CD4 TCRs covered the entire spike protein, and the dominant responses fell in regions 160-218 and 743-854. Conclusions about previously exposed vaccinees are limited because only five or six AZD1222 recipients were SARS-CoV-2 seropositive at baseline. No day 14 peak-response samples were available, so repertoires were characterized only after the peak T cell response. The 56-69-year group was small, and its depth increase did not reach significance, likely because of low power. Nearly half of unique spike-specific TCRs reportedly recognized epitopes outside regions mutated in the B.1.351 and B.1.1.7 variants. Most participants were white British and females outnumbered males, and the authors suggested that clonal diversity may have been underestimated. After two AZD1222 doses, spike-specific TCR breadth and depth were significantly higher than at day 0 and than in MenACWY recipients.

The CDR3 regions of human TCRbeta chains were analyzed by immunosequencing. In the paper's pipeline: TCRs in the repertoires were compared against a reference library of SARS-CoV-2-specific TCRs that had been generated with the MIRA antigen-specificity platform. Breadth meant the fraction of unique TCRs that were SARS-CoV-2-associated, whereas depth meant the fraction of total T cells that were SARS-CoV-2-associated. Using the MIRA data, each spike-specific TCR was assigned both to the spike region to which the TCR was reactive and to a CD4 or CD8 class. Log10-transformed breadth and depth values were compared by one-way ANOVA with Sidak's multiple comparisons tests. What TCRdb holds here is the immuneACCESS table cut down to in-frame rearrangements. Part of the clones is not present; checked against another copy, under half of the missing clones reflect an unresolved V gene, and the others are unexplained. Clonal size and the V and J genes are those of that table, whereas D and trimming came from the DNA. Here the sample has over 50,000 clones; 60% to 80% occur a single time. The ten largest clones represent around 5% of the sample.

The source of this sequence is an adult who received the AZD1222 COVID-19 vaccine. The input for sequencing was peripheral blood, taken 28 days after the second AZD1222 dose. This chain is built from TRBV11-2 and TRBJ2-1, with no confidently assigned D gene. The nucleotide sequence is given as TGTGCCAGCAGCTCCGACCAAGGGCTAAATGAGCAGTTCTTC. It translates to CASSSDQGLNEQFF. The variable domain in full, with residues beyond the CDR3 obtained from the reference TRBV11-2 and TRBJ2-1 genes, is EAGVAQSPRYKIIEKRQSVAFWCNPISGHATLYWYQQILGQGPKLLIQFQNNGVVDDSQLPKDRFSAERLKGVDSTLKIQPAKLEDSAVYLCASSSDQGLNEQFFGPGTRLTVL.